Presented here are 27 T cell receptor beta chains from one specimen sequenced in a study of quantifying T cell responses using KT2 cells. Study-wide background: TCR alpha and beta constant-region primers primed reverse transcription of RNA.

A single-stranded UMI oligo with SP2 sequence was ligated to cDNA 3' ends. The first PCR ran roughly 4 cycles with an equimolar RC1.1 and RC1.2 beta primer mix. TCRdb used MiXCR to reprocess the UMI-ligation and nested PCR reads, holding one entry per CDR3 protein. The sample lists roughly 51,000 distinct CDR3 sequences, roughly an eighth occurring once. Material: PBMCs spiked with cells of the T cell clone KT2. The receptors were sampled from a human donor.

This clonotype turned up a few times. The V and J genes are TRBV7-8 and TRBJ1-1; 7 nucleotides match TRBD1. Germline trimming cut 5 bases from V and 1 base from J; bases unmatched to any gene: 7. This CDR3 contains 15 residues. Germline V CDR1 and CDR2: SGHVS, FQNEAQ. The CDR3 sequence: CASSVKQGPNTEAFF. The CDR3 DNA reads TGTGCCAGCAGCGTTAAACAGGGGCCGAACACTGAAGCTTTCTTT. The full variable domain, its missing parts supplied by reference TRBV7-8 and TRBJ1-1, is GAGVSQSPRYKVAKRGQDVALRCDPISGHVSLFWYQQALGQGPEFLTYFQNEAQLDKSGLPSDRFFAERPEGSVSTLKIQRTQQEDSAVYLCASSVKQGPNTEAFFGQGTRLTVV.

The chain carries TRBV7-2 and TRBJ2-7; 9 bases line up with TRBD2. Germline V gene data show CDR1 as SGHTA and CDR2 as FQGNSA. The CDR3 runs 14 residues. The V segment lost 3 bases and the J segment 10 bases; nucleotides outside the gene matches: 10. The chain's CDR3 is CASSFPPVAGDQYF. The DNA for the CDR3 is TGTGCCAGCAGCTTTCCCCCGGTAGCGGGAGATCAGTACTTC.

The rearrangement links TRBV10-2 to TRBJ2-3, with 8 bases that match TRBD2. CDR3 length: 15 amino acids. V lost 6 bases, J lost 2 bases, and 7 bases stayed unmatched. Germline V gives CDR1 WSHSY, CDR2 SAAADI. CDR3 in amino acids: CASSHSGTDTDTQYF. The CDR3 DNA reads TGCGCCAGCAGCCATAGCGGGACCGACACAGATACGCAGTATTTT.

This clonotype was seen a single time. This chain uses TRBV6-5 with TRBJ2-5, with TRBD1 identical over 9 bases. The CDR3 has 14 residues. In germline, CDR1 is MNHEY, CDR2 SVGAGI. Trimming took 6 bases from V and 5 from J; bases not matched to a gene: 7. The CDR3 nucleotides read TGTGCCAGCAGGTCTACAGGGGGCGGTGAGACCCAGTACTTC. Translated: CASRSTGGGETQYF.

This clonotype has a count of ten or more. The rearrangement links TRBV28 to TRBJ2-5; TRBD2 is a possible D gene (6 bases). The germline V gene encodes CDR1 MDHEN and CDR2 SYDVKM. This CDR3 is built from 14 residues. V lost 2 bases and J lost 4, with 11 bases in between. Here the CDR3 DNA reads TGTGCCAGCAGTTTACTTCGGGGGACAGAGACCCAGTACTTC. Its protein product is CASSLLRGTETQYF.

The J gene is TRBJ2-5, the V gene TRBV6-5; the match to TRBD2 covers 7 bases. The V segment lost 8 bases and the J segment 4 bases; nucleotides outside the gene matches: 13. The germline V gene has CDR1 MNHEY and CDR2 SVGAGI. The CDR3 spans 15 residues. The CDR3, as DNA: TGTGCCAGCTCGGGTCGCGGGAGCGGTTTAGAGACCCAGTACTTC. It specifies CASSGRGSGLETQYF.

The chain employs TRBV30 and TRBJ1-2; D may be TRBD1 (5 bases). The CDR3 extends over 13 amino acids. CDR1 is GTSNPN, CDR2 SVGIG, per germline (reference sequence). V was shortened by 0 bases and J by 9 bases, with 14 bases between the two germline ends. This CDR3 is CAWSVSGGGSYTF. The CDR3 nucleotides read TGTGCCTGGAGTGTATCGGGGGGAGGGAGCTACACCTTC.

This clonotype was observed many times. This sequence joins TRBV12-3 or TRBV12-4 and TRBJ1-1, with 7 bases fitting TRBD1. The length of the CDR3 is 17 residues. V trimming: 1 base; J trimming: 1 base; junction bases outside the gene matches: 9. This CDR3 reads CASSLDLGGQPNTEAFF. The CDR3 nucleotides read TGTGCCAGCAGTTTAGATCTGGGGGGACAGCCGAACACTGAAGCTTTCTTT.

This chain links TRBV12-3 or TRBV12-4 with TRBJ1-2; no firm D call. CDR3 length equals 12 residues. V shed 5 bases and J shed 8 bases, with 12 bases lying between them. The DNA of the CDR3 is TGTGCCAGCAGTCCCAACGGGAGCGGCTACACCTTC. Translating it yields CASSPNGSGYTF.

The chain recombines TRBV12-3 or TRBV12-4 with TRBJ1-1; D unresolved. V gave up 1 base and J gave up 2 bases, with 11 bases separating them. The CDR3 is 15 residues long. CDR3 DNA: TGTGCCAGCAGTTTAGGGGAGGGAACCAACACTGAAGCTTTCTTT. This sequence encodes CASSLGEGTNTEAFF.

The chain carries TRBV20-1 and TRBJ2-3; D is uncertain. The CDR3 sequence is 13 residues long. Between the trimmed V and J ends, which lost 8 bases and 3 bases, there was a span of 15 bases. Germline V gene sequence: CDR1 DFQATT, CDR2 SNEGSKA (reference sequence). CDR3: CSTYDLKTDTQYF. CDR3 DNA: TGCAGTACGTACGACTTAAAGACAGATACGCAGTATTTT.

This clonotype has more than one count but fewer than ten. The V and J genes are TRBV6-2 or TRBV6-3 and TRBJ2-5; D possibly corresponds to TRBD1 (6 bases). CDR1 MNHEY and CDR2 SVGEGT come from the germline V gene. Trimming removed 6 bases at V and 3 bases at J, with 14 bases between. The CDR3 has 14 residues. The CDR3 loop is CASRLSAGEETQYF. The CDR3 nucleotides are TGTGCCAGCAGACTCTCGGCAGGGGAAGAGACCCAGTACTTC.

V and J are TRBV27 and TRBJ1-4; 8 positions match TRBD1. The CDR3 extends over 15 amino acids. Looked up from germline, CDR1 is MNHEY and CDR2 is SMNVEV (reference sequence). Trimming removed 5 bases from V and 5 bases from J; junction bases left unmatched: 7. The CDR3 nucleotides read TGTGCCAGCAGTCCGCGGACAGGGCGAAATGAAAAACTGTTTTTT. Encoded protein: CASSPRTGRNEKLFF.

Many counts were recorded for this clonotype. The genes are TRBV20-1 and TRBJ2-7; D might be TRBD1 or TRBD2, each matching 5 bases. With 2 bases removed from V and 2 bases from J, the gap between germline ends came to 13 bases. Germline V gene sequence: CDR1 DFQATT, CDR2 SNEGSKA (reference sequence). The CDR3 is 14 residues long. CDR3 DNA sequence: TGCAGTGCTAGACCTCCGGGGCCTCCCTACGAGCAGTACTTC. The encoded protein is CSARPPGPPYEQYF.

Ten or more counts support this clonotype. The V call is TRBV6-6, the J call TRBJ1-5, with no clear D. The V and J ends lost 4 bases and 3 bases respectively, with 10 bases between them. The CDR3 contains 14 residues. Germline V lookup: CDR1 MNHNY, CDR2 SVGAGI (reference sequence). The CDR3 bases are TGTGCCAGCAGTTCGGTCCATCTCAATCAGCCCCAGCATTTT. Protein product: CASSSVHLNQPQHF.

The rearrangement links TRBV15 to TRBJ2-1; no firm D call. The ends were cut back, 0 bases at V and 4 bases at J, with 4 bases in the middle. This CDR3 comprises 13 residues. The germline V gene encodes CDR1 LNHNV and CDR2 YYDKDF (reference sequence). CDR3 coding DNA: TGTGCCACCAGCAGAGATCGATACAATGAGCAGTTCTTC. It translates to CATSRDRYNEQFF. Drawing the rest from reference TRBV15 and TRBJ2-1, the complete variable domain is DAMVIQNPRYQVTQFGKPVTLSCSQTLNHNVMYWYQQKSSQAPKLLFHYYDKDFNNEADTPDNFQSRRPNTSFCFLDIRSPGLGDTAMYLCATSRDRYNEQFFGPGTRLTVL.

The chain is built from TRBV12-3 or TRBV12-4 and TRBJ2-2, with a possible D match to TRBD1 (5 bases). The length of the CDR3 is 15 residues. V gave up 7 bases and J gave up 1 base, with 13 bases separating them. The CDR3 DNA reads TGTGCCAGCATGTTAGGGGCAAGGAACACCGGGGAGCTGTTTTTT. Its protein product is CASMLGARNTGELFF.

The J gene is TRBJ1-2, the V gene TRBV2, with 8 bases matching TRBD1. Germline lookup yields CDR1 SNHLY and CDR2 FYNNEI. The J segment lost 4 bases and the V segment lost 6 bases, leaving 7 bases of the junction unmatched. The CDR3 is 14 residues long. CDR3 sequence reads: CASRAGQGVYGYTF. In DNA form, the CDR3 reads TGTGCCAGCAGAGCCGGACAGGGAGTCTATGGCTACACCTTC.

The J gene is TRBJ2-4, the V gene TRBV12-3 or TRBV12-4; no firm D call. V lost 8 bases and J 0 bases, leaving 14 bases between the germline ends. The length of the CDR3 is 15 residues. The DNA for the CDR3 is TGTGCCAGCGAACTGGAGATACTAGCCAAAAACATTCAGTACTTC. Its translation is CASELEILAKNIQYF.

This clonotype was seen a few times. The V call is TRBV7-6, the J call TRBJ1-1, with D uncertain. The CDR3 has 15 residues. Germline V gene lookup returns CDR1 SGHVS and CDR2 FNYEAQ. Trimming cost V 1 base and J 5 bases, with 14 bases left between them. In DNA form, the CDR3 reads TGTGCCAGCAGCTTAGGCACGGGGTTAAGAACTGAAGCTTTCTTT. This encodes CASSLGTGLRTEAFF.

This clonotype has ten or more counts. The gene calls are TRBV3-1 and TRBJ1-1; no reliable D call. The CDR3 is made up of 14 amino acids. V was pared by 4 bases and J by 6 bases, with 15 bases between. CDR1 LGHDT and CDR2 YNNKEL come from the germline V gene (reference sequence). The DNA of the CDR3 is TGTGCCAGCAGCCGTAATTCACCTGGAGCTGAAGCTTTCTTT. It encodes CASSRNSPGAEAFF. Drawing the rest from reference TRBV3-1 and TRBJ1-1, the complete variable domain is DTAVSQTPKYLVTQMGNDKSIKCEQNLGHDTMYWYKQDSKKFLKIMFSYNNKELIINETVPNRFSPKSPDKAHLNLHINSLELGDSAVYFCASSRNSPGAEAFFGQGTRLTVV.

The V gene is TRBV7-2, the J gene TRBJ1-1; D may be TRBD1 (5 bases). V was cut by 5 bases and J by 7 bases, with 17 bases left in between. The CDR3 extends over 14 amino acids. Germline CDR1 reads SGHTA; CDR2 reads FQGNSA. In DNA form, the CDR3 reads TGTGCCAGCAGCCCTAGGAGAGGGGCGATTGAAGCTTTCTTT. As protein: CASSPRRGAIEAFF.

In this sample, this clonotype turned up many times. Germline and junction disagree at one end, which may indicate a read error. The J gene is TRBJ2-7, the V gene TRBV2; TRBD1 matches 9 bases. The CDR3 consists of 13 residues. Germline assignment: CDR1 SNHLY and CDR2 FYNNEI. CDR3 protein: CASKGTGFYGQYF. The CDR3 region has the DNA TGTGCCAGCAAGGGGACAGGGTTCTACGGGCAGTACTTC.

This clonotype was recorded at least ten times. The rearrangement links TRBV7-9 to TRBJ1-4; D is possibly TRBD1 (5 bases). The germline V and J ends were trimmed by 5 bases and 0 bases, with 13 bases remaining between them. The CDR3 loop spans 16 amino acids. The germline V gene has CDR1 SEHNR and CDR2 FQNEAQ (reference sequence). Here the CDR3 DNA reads TGTGCCAGCAGCCTCGGGACGATTGCAACTAATGAAAAACTGTTTTTT. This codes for CASSLGTIATNEKLFF.

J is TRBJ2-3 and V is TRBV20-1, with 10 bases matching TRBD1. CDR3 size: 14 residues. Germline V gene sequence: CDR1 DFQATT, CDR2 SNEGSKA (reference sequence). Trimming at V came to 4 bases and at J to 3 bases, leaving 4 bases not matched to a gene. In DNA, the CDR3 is TGCAGTGCTAAAGGGACAGGGGCAACAGATACGCAGTATTTT. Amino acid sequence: CSAKGTGATDTQYF.

In DNA form, the CDR3 reads TGTGCCAGCAGTTACCGTGGGCTAGCGGGGGAGCAGTACTTC. This translates into CASSYRGLAGEQYF. The chain links TRBV6-5 to TRBJ2-7, with TRBD2 matching over 9 bases. The CDR3 is made up of 14 amino acids. The junction had 6 bases not matched to a gene; V was cut back by 2 bases and J by 7 bases. Germline assignment: CDR1 MNHEY and CDR2 SVGAGI.

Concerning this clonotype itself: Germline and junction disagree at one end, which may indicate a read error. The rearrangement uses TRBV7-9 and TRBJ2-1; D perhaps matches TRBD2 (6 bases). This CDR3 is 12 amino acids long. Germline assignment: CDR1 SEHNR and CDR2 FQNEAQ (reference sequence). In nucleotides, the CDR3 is TGTGCCAGCAGCCTAGCCGGGAGTGAGCAGTTCTTC. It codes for CASSLAGSEQFF. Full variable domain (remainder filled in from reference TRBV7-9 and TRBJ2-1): DTGVSQNPRHKITKRGQNVTFRCDPISEHNRLYWYRQTLGQGPEFLTYFQNEAQLEKSRLLSDRFSAERPKGSFSTLEIQRTEQGDSAMYLCASSLAGSEQFFGPGTRLTVL.